This TCR beta chain was sequenced in a study of shared clonotypes between healthy human individuals. Turning to the study itself: The study drew on a couple of women and a few men aged 18 to 49 as donors. Study-wide results and limits: The generation probabilities recorded for non-shared clonotypes fell below those of clonotypes shared by all four donors.

About this clone itself: Its antigen is unidentified.

Generated by immunoSEQ multiplex PCR, the TCRdb table keeps only in-frame clones and is missing some. Of about 110,000 clones in the sample, around 68% were seen once. CD8 memory combined CD45RO+ cells with CCR7-negative CD45RA+ TemRA cells. Losses at the gene ends were 4 bases for V and 4 bases for J; bases not matched to a gene: 7. The CDR3 length is 15 residues. Germline values: CDR1 MNHNS, CDR2 SASEGT. Sequencing input: memory CD8+ T cells sorted from blood. The subset here: CD45RO+ cells pooled with CCR7-negative TemRA cells. The chain has TRBV6-1 and TRBJ2-1; 7 bases are a match to TRBD2. The receptor was derived from a woman in her twenties or thirties in good health. The DNA of the CDR3 is TGTGCCAGCAGTGGGGGGGAGGGAGCATACAATGAGCAGTTCTTC. It yields the protein CASSGGEGAYNEQFF.